Listed here are 21 T cell receptor beta chains from one sample, sequenced in a study of response to subunit inactivated influenza vaccine. TCRdb re-derived calls from the RT-PCR reads in MiXCR, one entry per CDR3 protein. Among fewer than 700,000 distinct CDR3 sequences, over 10% were seen once, and the ten largest hold about an eighth. This specimen consisted of PBMCs from blood, obtained more than 35 days after vaccination. The receptors stem from a man aged 45-65 years who received an inactivated influenza vaccine.

This clonotype was recorded many times. The chain uses TRBV12-3 or TRBV12-4 and TRBJ2-7; the match to TRBD2 covers 9 bases. This CDR3 comprises 14 residues. V dropped 6 bases and J dropped 9; count of bases not matched to a gene: 12. The CDR3, as DNA: TGTGCCAGCAGCGCTAGCGGGACTCCGGGAGGGCAGTACTTC. It yields the protein CASSASGTPGGQYF.

This clonotype showed up many times. The chain employs TRBV29-1 and TRBJ2-7; a weak D match, TRBD1 (6 bases). CDR1 is SQVTM and CDR2 is ANQGSEA in the germline V gene. V gave up 5 bases and J gave up 7 bases, with 12 bases separating them. This CDR3 region has 11 residues. The DNA of the CDR3 is TGCAGCGTTCTTACAGGGTGGGAGCAGTACTTC. Translated, it gives CSVLTGWEQYF.

The J gene is TRBJ2-7, the V gene TRBV20-1; no firm D call. This CDR3 has 15 amino acids. V shed 3 bases and J shed 0 bases, with 15 bases lying between them. Germline CDR1 reads DFQATT; CDR2 reads SNEGSKA (reference sequence). The CDR3 is CSARGPRSSSYEQYF. CDR3 bases: TGCAGTGCTAGGGGCCCTCGTTCGAGCTCCTACGAGCAGTACTTC.

The table lists this clonotype with a few counts. The CDR3 DNA reads as TGTGCCAGCAGCACATTAGGAAACACCATATATTTT. This translates into CASSTLGNTIYF. This chain joins TRBV7-2 and TRBJ1-3; D is unresolved. The CDR3 is 12 amino acids. Trimming pared 5 bases from V and 4 bases from J, leaving 6 bases between. The germline gives CDR1 SGHTA, CDR2 FQGNSA.

This clonotype was counted only a few times. This rearrangement joins TRBV6-5 to TRBJ2-7; no definite D call. The germline gives CDR1 MNHEY, CDR2 SVGAGI. The germline V and J ends were trimmed by 0 bases and 3 bases, with 9 bases remaining between them. The CDR3 sequence is 14 residues long. CDR3 residues: CASSYSYRDYEQYF. CDR3 bases: TGTGCCAGCAGTTACTCGTACAGAGACTACGAGCAGTACTTC.

This clonotype was detected a few times. Germline and junction disagree at one end, which may indicate a read error. This chain connects TRBV20-1 to TRBJ1-6, with D unclear. CDR1 DFQATT and CDR2 SNEGSKA come from the germline V gene (reference sequence). The CDR3 extends over 17 amino acids. DNA for the CDR3: TGCTGTGCTAGAGACAAGGGCAGAGTGAGGAAGAATTCACCCCTCCACTTT. Amino acid sequence: CCARDKGRVRKNSPLHF.

The V call is TRBV5-1, the J call TRBJ2-1; 10 bases agree with TRBD2. The junction had 12 bases not matched to a gene; V was cut back by 4 bases and J by 8 bases. The germline V gene encodes CDR1 SGHRS and CDR2 YFSETQ. This CDR3 is 16 amino acids long. This CDR3 is CASSLQAGGPADEQFF. The CDR3 DNA follows: TGCGCCAGCAGCCTACAAGCGGGAGGGCCTGCGGATGAGCAGTTCTTC.

This clonotype was detected a few times. The chain combines TRBV6-5 with TRBJ2-4, with D maybe TRBD1 (5 bases). This CDR3 has 15 residues. Trimming shortened V by 3 bases and J by 1 base, and 10 bases separated the two germline ends. CDR1 MNHEY and CDR2 SVGAGI come from the germline V gene. CDR3 nucleotides: TGTGCCAGCAGTTATGTCAGGGTGGCCAAAAACATTCAGTACTTC. Its protein product is CASSYVRVAKNIQYF.

With respect to this clonotype: A read error may be the cause here, since a much bigger clone is one base away. V is TRBV6-4 and J is TRBJ2-1; 7 nucleotides line up with TRBD2. Germline CDR1 is MRHNA and CDR2 is SNTAGT. There are 15 residues in the CDR3. The CDR3 sequence: CASSEGGSAYIEQFF. In nucleotides, the CDR3 is TGTGCCAGCAGTGAAGGCGGGAGTGCCTACATTGAGCAGTTCTTC.

The V gene is TRBV20-1, the J gene TRBJ1-5; tentatively, D is TRBD1 (5 bases). In germline, CDR1 is DFQATT, CDR2 SNEGSKA (reference sequence). This CDR3 contains 12 residues. Trimming left V 6 bases short and J 8 bases short, with 14 bases between. CDR3 sequence (DNA): TGCAGTGCCCAGCCAGGGTCGAAGCCCCAGCATTTT. Amino acids: CSAQPGSKPQHF.

The V gene is TRBV5-1, the J gene TRBJ2-7; D is perhaps TRBD1 (6 bases). CDR1 and CDR2 from the germline V gene are SGHRS and YFSETQ. V lost 4 bases to trimming and J lost 4 bases, with 15 bases between them. The CDR3 consists of 14 residues. The CDR3 sequence is CASSPQGSEYEQYF. CDR3 sequence (DNA): TGCGCCAGCAGCCCCCAGGGGAGTGAATACGAGCAGTACTTC.

The J gene is TRBJ1-5, the V gene TRBV4-2; TRBD1 is a possible D gene (6 bases). The germline V gene encodes CDR1 LGHNA and CDR2 YNFKEQ. This CDR3 is built from 15 residues. Between the trimmed V and J ends, which lost 2 bases and 3 bases, there was a span of 11 bases. Here the CDR3 DNA reads TGTGCCAGCAGCCAAAAACAGGGAGACAATCAGCCCCAGCATTTT. Translation: CASSQKQGDNQPQHF.

This clonotype was counted between two and nine times. The chain employs TRBV6-1 and TRBJ1-1, with D hard to call. The CDR3 has 13 amino acids. Trimming removed 0 bases from V and 4 bases from J, with 6 bases in between. The germline V gene has CDR1 MNHNS and CDR2 SASEGT. CDR3 nucleotide sequence: TGTGCCAGCAGTGAAGCATGGGGCACTGAAGCTTTCTTT. It encodes CASSEAWGTEAFF.

V is TRBV29-1 and J is TRBJ1-1, with no clear D. The V end was cut by 7 bases, the J end by 1 base, with 10 bases between. CDR1 and CDR2 (germline): SQVTM, ANQGSEA. The CDR3 is 12 amino acids. The CDR3 nucleotides are TGCAGCGCCGAAACCCCGAACACTGAAGCTTTCTTT. Translating gives CSAETPNTEAFF.

The chain uses TRBV7-2 and TRBJ2-5, with 9 bases fitting TRBD1. Per the germline V gene, CDR1 is SGHTA and CDR2 is FQGNSA. This CDR3 contains 14 residues. The V and J ends lost 5 bases and 5 bases, in that order; junction bases with no gene match: 6. In DNA form, the CDR3 reads TGTGCCAGCAGCCCCCGGGACAGGGTGGAGACCCAGTACTTC. Encoded protein: CASSPRDRVETQYF.

This clonotype was seen a handful of times. V is TRBV15 and J is TRBJ2-3; D is perhaps TRBD2 (5 bases). Per germline, CDR1 LNHNV and CDR2 YYDKDF (reference sequence). Trimming removed 1 base at V and 0 bases at J, with 14 bases between. The CDR3 covers 17 residues. DNA for the CDR3: TGTGCCACCAGCAGAGGTTCCGGGGAAATTAGCACAGATACGCAGTATTTT. Its translation is CATSRGSGEISTDTQYF.

The table lists this clonotype with a few counts. This chain's CDR3 is CASSHLSGANTGELFF. The CDR3 region has the DNA TGCGCCAGCAGCCACCTCAGCGGGGCGAACACCGGGGAGCTGTTTTTT. The chain combines TRBV4-3 with TRBJ2-2; 7 bases agree with TRBD2. CDR3 size: 16 residues. Germline CDR1 reads LGHNA; CDR2 reads YSLEER. The V segment lost 3 bases and the J segment 0 bases; nucleotides outside the gene matches: 4.

This clonotype came up a few times. The rearrangement uses TRBV20-1 and TRBJ1-2; 8 nucleotides align to TRBD1. Germline CDR1 is DFQATT and CDR2 is SNEGSKA (reference sequence). This CDR3 comprises 14 residues. V gave up 0 bases and J gave up 8 bases; unmatched junction bases: 8. CDR3 nucleotide sequence: TGCAGTGCTAGAGACCGACAGGGGCGTCTGGGCTACACCTTC. Its translation: CSARDRQGRLGYTF.

The chain employs TRBV3-1 and TRBJ1-5; the D gene is possibly TRBD1 (5 bases). V was pared by 0 bases and J by 10 bases, with 13 bases between. Per germline, CDR1 LGHDT and CDR2 YNNKEL (reference sequence). The CDR3 runs to 14 residues. The CDR3 nucleotides read TGTGCCAGCAGCCAAGATACCGTTGGGGGACCCCAGCATTTT. It translates to CASSQDTVGGPQHF.

The table lists this clonotype with many counts. V is TRBV12-3 or TRBV12-4 and J is TRBJ2-1; D gene ambiguous. The CDR3 loop spans 13 amino acids. V dropped 5 bases and J dropped 12 bases, with 17 bases sitting between them. In DNA, the CDR3 is TGTGCCAGCAGTCTCCAGGTGTTCATGGGGCAGTTCTTC. Its protein is CASSLQVFMGQFF.

CDR3 bases: TGTGCCAGCAGCGCAGGGATAGATACGCAGTATTTT. Amino acids: CASSAGIDTQYF. V is TRBV7-9 and J is TRBJ2-3; D may be TRBD1 (5 bases). Germline CDR1 reads SEHNR; CDR2 reads FQNEAQ (reference sequence). Trimming cost V 5 bases and J 5 bases, with 8 bases left between them. The CDR3 spans 12 residues.